The source of this T cell receptor (beta chain) is a study of shared clonotypes between healthy human individuals. CDR1 SNHLY and CDR2 FYNNEI come from the germline V gene. There are 16 residues in the CDR3. The V gene lost 8 bases and the J gene lost 2 bases, with 19 bases spanning the gap. Measured with immunoSEQ multiplex PCR; TCRdb has only the in-frame clones, and not every one. The repertoire consists of 950,000 to 1,300,000 clones, with around 75% occurring once and the leading ten covering roughly 1.5%. The chain joins TRBV2 to TRBJ1-5, with D maybe TRBD1 (5 bases). The sequenced sample consisted of memory CD4+ T cells sorted from blood. The subset is: CD45RA-negative fraction. The sequence was obtained from a man aged 18 to 35 in good health. The CDR3 bases are TGTGCCAGCTCCCTGTGGCGGGCGGGGGGCAATCAGCCCCAGCATTTT. It encodes CASSLWRAGGNQPQHF.